Presented here are 4 T cell receptor beta chains from one specimen sequenced in a study of T cells in Graves' hyperthyroidism and ophthalmopathy. RNA transcripts yielded amplified TCR beta CDR3 regions. The TCR CDR3 was amplified in a first-round RT-PCR using the HTBI primer set. MiXCR, run by TCRdb on the multiplex PCR reads, gives a single entry per CDR3 protein. The table lists around 240,000 distinct CDR3 sequences, 16% of them singletons. Material for sequencing was blood. These TCRs come from a woman between 18 and 30 years old with Graves' ophthalmopathy.

This clonotype was picked up many times. The chain couples TRBV5-1 to TRBJ2-1, with D perhaps TRBD2 (5 bases). This CDR3 region has 15 residues. Germline CDR1 reads SGHRS; CDR2 reads YFSETQ. Trimming removed 3 bases at V and 0 bases at J, with 10 bases between. The CDR3 region has the DNA TGCGCCAGCAGCTCGGACTTAAGCTCCTACAATGAGCAGTTCTTC. It specifies CASSSDLSSYNEQFF.

The chain has TRBV5-4 and TRBJ2-7; D gene ambiguous. This CDR3 spans 13 amino acids. Germline V gene sequence: CDR1 SGHNT, CDR2 YYREEE (reference sequence). Between the trimmed V and J ends, which lost 4 bases and 5 bases, there was a span of 13 bases. In nucleotides, the CDR3 is TGTGCCAGCAGCCGCGCCCTTGGGGACGAGCAGTACTTC. Translated: CASSRALGDEQYF.

This clonotype was counted many times. The chain employs TRBV28 and TRBJ2-4; maybe TRBD1 (8 bases). Germline assignment: CDR1 MDHEN and CDR2 SYDVKM. This CDR3 has 16 amino acids. Deletions cut 4 bases from V and 7 bases from J, with 20 bases between. The CDR3 DNA follows: TGTGCCAGCAGTTGGATTCGGGGGGCAGGGGGCAACATTCAGTACTTC. It is translated as CASSWIRGAGGNIQYF.

This clonotype was seen many times. The V and J genes are TRBV7-9 and TRBJ2-7, with TRBD1 matching 7 bases. CDR3 length: 14 residues. With 6 bases clipped from V and 3 bases from J, the junction kept 8 bases outside the gene matches. Germline loops: CDR1 SEHNR, CDR2 FQNEAQ (reference sequence). DNA for the CDR3: TGTGCCAGCAGTCACACAGGGGATTACTACGAGCAGTACTTC. Protein product: CASSHTGDYYEQYF. The variable domain in full, with the rest retrieved from reference TRBV7-9 and TRBJ2-7, is DTGVSQNPRHKITKRGQNVTFRCDPISEHNRLYWYRQTLGQGPEFLTYFQNEAQLEKSRLLSDRFSAERPKGSFSTLEIQRTEQGDSAMYLCASSHTGDYYEQYFGPGTRLTVT.